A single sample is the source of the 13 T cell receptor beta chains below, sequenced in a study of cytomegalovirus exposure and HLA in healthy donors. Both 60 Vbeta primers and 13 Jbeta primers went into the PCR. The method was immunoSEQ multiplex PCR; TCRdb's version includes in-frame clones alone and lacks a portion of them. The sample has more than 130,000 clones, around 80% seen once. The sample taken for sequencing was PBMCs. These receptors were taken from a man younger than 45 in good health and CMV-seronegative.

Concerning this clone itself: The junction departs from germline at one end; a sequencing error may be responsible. The chain's CDR3 is CASSLLGRAYSNQPQNF. The CDR3 DNA sequence: TGTGCCAGCAGTCTCCTGGGCAGGGCTTATAGCAATCAGCCCCAGAATTTT. The rearrangement joins TRBV6-4 to TRBJ1-5, with D perhaps matching TRBD1 (5 bases). CDR3 length equals 17 residues. CDR1 is MRHNA, CDR2 SNTAGT, per germline.

CDR3 residues: CASSLAGDRNTEAFF. DNA of the CDR3: TGTGCCAGCAGCCTCGCCGGGGACAGGAACACTGAAGCTTTCTTT. The V call is TRBV7-9, the J call TRBJ1-1; 7 bases align to TRBD1. V lost 5 bases to trimming and J lost 1 base; unmatched junction nucleotides: 7. Per germline, CDR1 SEHNR and CDR2 FQNEAQ (reference sequence). The length of the CDR3 is 15 residues.

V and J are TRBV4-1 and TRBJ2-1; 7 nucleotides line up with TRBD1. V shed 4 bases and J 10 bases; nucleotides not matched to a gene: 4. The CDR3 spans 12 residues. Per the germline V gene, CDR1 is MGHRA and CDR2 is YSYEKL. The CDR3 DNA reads TGCGCCAGCAGCCCTAAGGGGGCCGAGCAGTTCTTC. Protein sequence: CASSPKGAEQFF.

In nucleotides, the CDR3 is TGTGCCAGCAGCTTGACAGAAAGCAATCAGCCCCAGCATTTT. Translating it yields CASSLTESNQPQHF. This chain connects TRBV6-6 to TRBJ1-5, with a tentative D call TRBD1 (5 bases). Germline V CDR1 and CDR2: MNHNY, SVGAGI (reference sequence). The CDR3 totals 14 residues. V gave up 6 bases and J gave up 1 base, with 10 bases separating them.

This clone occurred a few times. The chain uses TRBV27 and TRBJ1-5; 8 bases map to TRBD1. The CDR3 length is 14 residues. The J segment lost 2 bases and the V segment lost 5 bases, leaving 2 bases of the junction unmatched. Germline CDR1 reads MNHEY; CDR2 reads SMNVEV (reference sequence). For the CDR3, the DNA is TGTGCCAGCAGTGTGGGACAGGGCAATCAGCCCCAGCATTTT. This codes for CASSVGQGNQPQHF.

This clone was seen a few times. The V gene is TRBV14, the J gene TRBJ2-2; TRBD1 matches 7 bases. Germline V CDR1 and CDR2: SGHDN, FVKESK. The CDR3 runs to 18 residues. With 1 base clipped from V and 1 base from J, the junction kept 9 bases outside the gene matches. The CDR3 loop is CASSQAPFWTGNTGELFF. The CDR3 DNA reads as TGTGCCAGCAGCCAAGCTCCCTTTTGGACAGGGAACACCGGGGAGCTGTTTTTT.

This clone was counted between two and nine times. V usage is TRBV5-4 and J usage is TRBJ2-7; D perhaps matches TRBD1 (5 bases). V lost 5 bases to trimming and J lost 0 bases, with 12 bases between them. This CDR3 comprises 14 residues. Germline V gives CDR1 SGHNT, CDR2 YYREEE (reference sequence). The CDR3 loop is CASSLQGYSYEQYF. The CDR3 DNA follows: TGTGCCAGCAGTCTTCAGGGATACTCCTACGAGCAGTACTTC. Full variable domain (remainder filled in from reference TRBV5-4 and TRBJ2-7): ETGVTQSPTHLIKTRGQQVTLRCSSQSGHNTVSWYQQALGQGPQFIFQYYREEENGRGNFPPRFSGLQFPNYSSELNVNALELDDSALYLCASSLQGYSYEQYFGPGTRLTVT.

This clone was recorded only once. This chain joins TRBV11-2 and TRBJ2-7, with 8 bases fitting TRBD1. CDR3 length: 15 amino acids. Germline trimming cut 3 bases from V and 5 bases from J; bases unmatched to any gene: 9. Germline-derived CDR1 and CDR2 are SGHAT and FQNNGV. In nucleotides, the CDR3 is TGTGCCAGCAGCTTCCGGAGCCAGGGGGCGGACGAGCAGTACTTC. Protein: CASSFRSQGADEQYF. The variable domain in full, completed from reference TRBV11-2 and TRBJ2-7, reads EAGVAQSPRYKIIEKRQSVAFWCNPISGHATLYWYQQILGQGPKLLIQFQNNGVVDDSQLPKDRFSAERLKGVDSTLKIQPAKLEDSAVYLCASSFRSQGADEQYFGPGTRLTVT.

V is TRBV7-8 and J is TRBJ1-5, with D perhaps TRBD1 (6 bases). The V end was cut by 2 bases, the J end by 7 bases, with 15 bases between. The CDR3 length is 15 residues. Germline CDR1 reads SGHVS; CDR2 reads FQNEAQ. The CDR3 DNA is TGTGCCAGCAGCTTAACGCGGGGGGCAGGGCAGCCCCAGCATTTT. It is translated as CASSLTRGAGQPQHF. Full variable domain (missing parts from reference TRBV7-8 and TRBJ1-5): GAGVSQSPRYKVAKRGQDVALRCDPISGHVSLFWYQQALGQGPEFLTYFQNEAQLDKSGLPSDRFFAERPEGSVSTLKIQRTQQEDSAVYLCASSLTRGAGQPQHFGDGTRLSIL.

The CDR3 bases are TGCGCCAGCAGCTTGGTGGGGACAGTCTACAATGAGCAGTTCTTC. Protein product: CASSLVGTVYNEQFF. This rearrangement joins TRBV5-1 to TRBJ2-1, with 7 bases identical to TRBD1. Germline V gene lookup returns CDR1 SGHRS and CDR2 YFSETQ. The trim removed 0 bases at V and 3 bases at J, leaving 3 bases unmatched. CDR3 size: 15 residues. The full variable domain, rest sourced from reference TRBV5-1 and TRBJ2-1, is KAGVTQTPRYLIKTRGQQVTLSCSPISGHRSVSWYQQTPGQGLQFLFEYFSETQRNKGNFPGRFSGRQFSNSRSEMNVSTLELGDSALYLCASSLVGTVYNEQFFGPGTRLTVL.

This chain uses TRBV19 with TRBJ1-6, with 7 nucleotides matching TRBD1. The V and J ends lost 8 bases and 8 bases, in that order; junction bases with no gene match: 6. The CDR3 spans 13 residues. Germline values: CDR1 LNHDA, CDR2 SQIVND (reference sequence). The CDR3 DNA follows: TGTGCCAGTTCGGTTCAGGGGGATTCACCCCTCCACTTT. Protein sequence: CASSVQGDSPLHF.

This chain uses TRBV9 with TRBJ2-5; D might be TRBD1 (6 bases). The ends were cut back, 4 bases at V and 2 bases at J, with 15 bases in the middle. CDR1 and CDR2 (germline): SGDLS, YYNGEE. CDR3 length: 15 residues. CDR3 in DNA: TGTGCCAGCAGCCCGAGAGGGGGTCATCAAGAGACCCAGTACTTC. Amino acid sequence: CASSPRGGHQETQYF.

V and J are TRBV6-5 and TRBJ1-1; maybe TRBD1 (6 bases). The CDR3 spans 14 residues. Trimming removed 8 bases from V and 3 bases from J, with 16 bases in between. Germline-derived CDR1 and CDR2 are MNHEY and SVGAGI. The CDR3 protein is CASRRDIGYTEAFF. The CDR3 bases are TGTGCCAGCCGCCGGGACATTGGTTACACTGAAGCTTTCTTT.